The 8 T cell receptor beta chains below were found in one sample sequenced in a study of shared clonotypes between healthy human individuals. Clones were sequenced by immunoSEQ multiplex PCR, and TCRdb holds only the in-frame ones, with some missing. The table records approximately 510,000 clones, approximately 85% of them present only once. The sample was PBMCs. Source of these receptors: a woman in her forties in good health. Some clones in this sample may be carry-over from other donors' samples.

The CDR3 DNA reads TGTGCCAGCAGCCAAGTTGGAGGAGCCTACGAGCAGTACTTC. This translates into CASSQVGGAYEQYF. The rearrangement links TRBV14 to TRBJ2-7; perhaps TRBD2 as D (5 bases). Trimming stripped 1 base from V and 2 bases from J, with 9 bases between. CDR1 and CDR2 from the germline V gene are SGHDN and FVKESK. The CDR3 sequence is 14 residues long.

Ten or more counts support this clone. In nucleotides, the CDR3 is TGTGCCAGCCGGGGGGACACTGAAGCTTTCTTT. Its protein product is CASRGDTEAFF. V gene TRBV6-6 combines with J gene TRBJ1-1; maybe TRBD1 (5 bases). The CDR3 is made up of 11 amino acids. Per the germline V gene, CDR1 is MNHNY and CDR2 is SVGAGI (reference sequence). V lost 8 bases, J lost 3 bases, and 7 bases lay in between.

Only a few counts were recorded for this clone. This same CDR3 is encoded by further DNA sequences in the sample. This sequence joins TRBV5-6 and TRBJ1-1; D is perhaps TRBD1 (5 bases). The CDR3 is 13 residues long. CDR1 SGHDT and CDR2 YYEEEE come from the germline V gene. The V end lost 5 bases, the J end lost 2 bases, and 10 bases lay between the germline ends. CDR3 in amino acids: CASSFDSNTEAFF. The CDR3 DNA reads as TGTGCCAGCAGTTTCGACAGTAACACTGAAGCTTTCTTT.

DNA for the CDR3: TGCGCCAGCAGCTTGGGGGCAGGGGGATCAACGCCCCAGCATTTT. The encoded protein is CASSLGAGGSTPQHF. This sequence joins TRBV5-1 and TRBJ1-5, with TRBD1 matching over 7 bases. The germline gives CDR1 SGHRS, CDR2 YFSETQ. The V and J ends lost 0 bases and 9 bases, in that order; junction bases with no gene match: 9. The length of the CDR3 is 15 residues.

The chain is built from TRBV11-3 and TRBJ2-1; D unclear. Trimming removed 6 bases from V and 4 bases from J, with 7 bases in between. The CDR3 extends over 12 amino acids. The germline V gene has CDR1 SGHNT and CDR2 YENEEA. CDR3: CASRKEYNEQFF. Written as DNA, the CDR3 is TGTGCCAGCAGGAAGGAGTACAATGAGCAGTTCTTC.

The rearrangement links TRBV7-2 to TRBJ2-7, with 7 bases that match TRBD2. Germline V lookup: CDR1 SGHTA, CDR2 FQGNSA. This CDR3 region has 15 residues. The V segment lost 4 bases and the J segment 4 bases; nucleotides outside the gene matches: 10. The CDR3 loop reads CASSSAWRGRYEQYF. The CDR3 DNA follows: TGTGCCAGCAGCTCAGCTTGGCGGGGGAGATACGAGCAGTACTTC.

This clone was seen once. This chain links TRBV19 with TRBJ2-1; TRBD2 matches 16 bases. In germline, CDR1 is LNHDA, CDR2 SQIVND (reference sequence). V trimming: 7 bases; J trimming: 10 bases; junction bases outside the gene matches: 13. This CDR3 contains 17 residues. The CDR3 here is CASNNYGTSGRAGEQFF. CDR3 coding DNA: TGTGCCAGTAACAATTACGGGACTAGCGGGAGGGCTGGCGAGCAGTTCTTC.

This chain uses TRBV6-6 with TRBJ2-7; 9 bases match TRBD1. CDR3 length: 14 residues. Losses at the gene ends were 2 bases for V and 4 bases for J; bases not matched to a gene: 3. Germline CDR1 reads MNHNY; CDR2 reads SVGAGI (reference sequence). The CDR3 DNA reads TGTGCCAGCAGTTACAGGGACAGGGTTTACGAGCAGTACTTC. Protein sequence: CASSYRDRVYEQYF.